Listed below are T cell receptor beta chains from one sample, sequenced in a study of T cells in Graves' hyperthyroidism and ophthalmopathy. MiXCR, applied by TCRdb to the multiplex PCR reads, yields one record per CDR3 protein. The sample has 280,000 or so distinct CDR3 sequences, roughly 15% seen once. Sequences were obtained from blood. The receptors derive from a woman aged 50 to 65 with Graves' hyperthyroidism that later progressed to Graves' ophthalmopathy. CDR3s include the opening cysteine and the closing phenylalanine or tryptophan. A D gene is named only where the DNA matches it firmly. The size entry is marked missing in some rows and otherwise reads once, few, many or a size class.

J gene	clone size	D gene	V gene	CDR3 protein	CDR3 DNA
TRBJ1-5	many	.	TRBV6-1	CASRAMAGTRSNQPQHF	TGTGCCAGCAGAGCTATGGCAGGCACGAGGAGCAATCAGCCCCAGCATTTT
TRBJ2-1	many	.	TRBV5-5	CASSLETTYNEQFF	TGTGCCAGCAGCTTGGAGACAACCTACAATGAGCAGTTCTTC
TRBJ2-1	many	TRBD2	TRBV6-2/TRBV6-3	CASSYYGRLNEQFF	TGTGCCAGCAGTTACTACGGGAGGCTTAATGAGCAGTTCTTC
TRBJ2-7	few	TRBD2	TRBV2	CASSAGASGSSYEQYF	TGTGCCAGCAGTGCGGGGGCTAGCGGGAGTTCGTACGAGCAGTACTTC
TRBJ1-1	few	.	TRBV20-1	CSARLGGKNTEAFF	TGCAGTGCTAGGCTGGGGGGTAAGAACACTGAAGCTTTCTTT
TRBJ2-2	.	TRBD1	TRBV5-1	CASSLEGQGDTGELFF	TGCGCCAGCAGCTTGGAGGGACAGGGGGACACCGGGGAGCTGTTTTTT
TRBJ2-2	many	TRBD1	TRBV6-1	CASRQGIDTGELFF	TGTGCCAGCAGACAGGGGATAGACACCGGGGAGCTGTTTTTT
TRBJ2-7	many	TRBD1	TRBV11-2	CASSSIEDRAAYEQYF	TGTGCCAGCAGCTCGATCGAGGACAGGGCGGCCTACGAGCAGTACTTC
TRBJ2-7	many	TRBD1	TRBV9	CASSFGTERYEQYF	TGTGCCAGCAGCTTCGGGACAGAACGCTACGAGCAGTACTTC
TRBJ2-1	many	TRBD2	TRBV20-1	CSARDAQVLAGSYNEQFF	TGCAGTGCTAGAGATGCCCAAGTTCTAGCGGGATCGTACAATGAGCAGTTCTTC
TRBJ1-3	few	.	TRBV10-1	CASSEQSGNTIYF	TGCGCCAGCAGTGAACAGTCTGGAAACACCATATATTTT
TRBJ2-5	many	TRBD1	TRBV6-1	CASRTGTGGQETQYF	TGTGCCAGCAGAACCGGGACAGGGGGGCAAGAGACCCAGTACTTC
TRBJ1-1	.	.	TRBV30	CAWRESGVENTEAFF	TGTGCCTGGAGAGAGTCAGGGGTTGAGAACACTGAAGCTTTCTTT
TRBJ1-1	many	.	TRBV28	CASTVGRITEAFF	TGTGCCAGCACCGTCGGTCGAATCACTGAAGCTTTCTTT
TRBJ2-3	many	.	TRBV7-3	CASSLTLQGTDTQYF	TGTGCCAGCAGCTTGACCTTACAGGGCACAGATACGCAGTATTTT
TRBJ1-1	many	.	TRBV4-1	CASSQEVNTEAFF	TGCGCCAGCAGCCAAGAAGTGAACACTGAAGCTTTCTTT